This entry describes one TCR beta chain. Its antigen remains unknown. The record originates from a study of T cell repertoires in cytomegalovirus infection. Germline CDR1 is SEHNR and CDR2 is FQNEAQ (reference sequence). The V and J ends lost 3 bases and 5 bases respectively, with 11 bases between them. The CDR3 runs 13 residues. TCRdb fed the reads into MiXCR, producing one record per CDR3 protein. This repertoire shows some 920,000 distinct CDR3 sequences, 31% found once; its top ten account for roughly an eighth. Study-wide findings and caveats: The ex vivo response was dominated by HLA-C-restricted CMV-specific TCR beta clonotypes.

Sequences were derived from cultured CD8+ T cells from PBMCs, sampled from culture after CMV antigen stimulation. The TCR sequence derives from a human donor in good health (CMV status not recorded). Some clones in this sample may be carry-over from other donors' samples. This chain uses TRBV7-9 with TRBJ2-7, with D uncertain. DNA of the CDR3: TGTGCCAGCAGCTTGGTAATCGCTCACGAGCAGTACTTC. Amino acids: CASSLVIAHEQYF. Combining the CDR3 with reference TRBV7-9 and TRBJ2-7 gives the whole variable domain DTGVSQNPRHKITKRGQNVTFRCDPISEHNRLYWYRQTLGQGPEFLTYFQNEAQLEKSRLLSDRFSAERPKGSFSTLEIQRTEQGDSAMYLCASSLVIAHEQYFGPGTRLTVT.